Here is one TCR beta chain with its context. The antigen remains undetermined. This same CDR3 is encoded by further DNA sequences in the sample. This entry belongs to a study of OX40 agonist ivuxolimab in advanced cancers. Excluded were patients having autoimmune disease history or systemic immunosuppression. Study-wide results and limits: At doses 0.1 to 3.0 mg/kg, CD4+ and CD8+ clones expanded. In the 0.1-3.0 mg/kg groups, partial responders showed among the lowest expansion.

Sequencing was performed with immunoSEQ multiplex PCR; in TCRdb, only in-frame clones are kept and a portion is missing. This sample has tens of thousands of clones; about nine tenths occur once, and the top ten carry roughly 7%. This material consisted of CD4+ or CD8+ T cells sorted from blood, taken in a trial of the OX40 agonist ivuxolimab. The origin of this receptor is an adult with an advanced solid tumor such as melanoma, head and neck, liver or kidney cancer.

The CDR3 protein is CASSLGLATDTQYF. CDR3 nucleotides: TGCGCCAGCAGCTTGGGACTAGCGACAGATACGCAGTATTTT. This sequence joins TRBV5-1 and TRBJ2-3, with TRBD2 identical over 8 bases. This CDR3 comprises 14 residues. Trimming took 0 bases from V and 3 from J; bases not matched to a gene: 0. Germline V gives CDR1 SGHRS, CDR2 YFSETQ.